The next 31 T cell receptor beta chains were all read from a single sample in a study of regulatory T cells in long-lasting Graves disease. Arm-PCR with iRepertoire HTBI primers amplified the CDR3 regions for these TCR beta libraries. MiXCR, run by TCRdb on the multiplex PCR reads, gives a single entry per CDR3 protein. The sample lists about 470,000 distinct CDR3 sequences, less than 25% occurring once. The sample's time point: persistent/refractory GD, antithyroid drugs over 5 years with positive TRAb. Preparation of the TCR library used RNA extracted from PBMCs. This sample comprised peripheral blood mononuclear cells (PBMCs), obtained when the disease was refractory, from a patient treated with antithyroid drugs. The receptors come from a female donor with Graves disease.

The rearrangement links TRBV19 to TRBJ2-7; either TRBD1 or TRBD2 may fit D (7 bases each). This CDR3 has 14 amino acids. CDR1 is LNHDA and CDR2 is SQIVND in the germline V gene (reference sequence). Trimming took 5 bases from V and 3 from J, leaving 14 bases between them. In DNA, the CDR3 is TGTGCCAGTAGTCGGGGGGACAGCGACTACGAGCAGTACTTC. Protein sequence: CASSRGDSDYEQYF.

Many counts were recorded for this clonotype. This chain uses TRBV3-1 with TRBJ1-2, with TRBD1 matching 8 bases. V gave up 0 bases and J gave up 4 bases; unmatched junction bases: 13. The CDR3 covers 18 residues. Germline CDR1 is LGHDT and CDR2 is YNNKEL (reference sequence). This chain's CDR3 is CASSQDRPGQANLYGYTF. For the CDR3, the DNA is TGTGCCAGCAGCCAAGATCGTCCGGGACAGGCTAACCTCTATGGCTACACCTTC.

The V call is TRBV27, the J call TRBJ2-7, with D perhaps given as TRBD1 or TRBD2 (5 bases each). Germline V gene lookup returns CDR1 MNHEY and CDR2 SMNVEV (reference sequence). V lost 1 base and J lost 0, with 7 bases in between. The CDR3 is 14 amino acids. The CDR3 coding sequence is TGTGCCAGCAGTTTATGGGGGAACTCCTACGAGCAGTACTTC. Protein product: CASSLWGNSYEQYF.

The chain uses TRBV14 and TRBJ2-7, with D unresolved. The CDR3 is 15 residues long. CDR1 is SGHDN, CDR2 FVKESK, per germline. V gave up 0 bases and J gave up 3 bases, with 12 bases separating them. The DNA of the CDR3 is TGTGCCAGCAGCCAAGACAGGAAACCCTTCTACGAGCAGTACTTC. Protein product: CASSQDRKPFYEQYF. The full variable domain, completed using reference TRBV14 and TRBJ2-7, is EAGVTQFPSHSVIEKGQTVTLRCDPISGHDNLYWYRRVMGKEIKFLLHFVKESKQDESGMPNNRFLAERTGGTYSTLKVQPAELEDSGVYFCASSQDRKPFYEQYFGPGTRLTVT.

This clonotype was detected a few times. J is TRBJ2-7 and V is TRBV9; no clear D. The germline V gene encodes CDR1 SGDLS and CDR2 YYNGEE. The CDR3 loop spans 13 amino acids. V shed 3 bases and J shed 0 bases, with 7 bases lying between them. The CDR3 DNA sequence: TGTGCCAGCAGCGAGAGGCCCTCCTACGAGCAGTACTTC. It is translated as CASSERPSYEQYF. The full variable domain, in which reference TRBV9 and TRBJ2-7 provide the parts outside the CDR3, is DSGVTQTPKHLITATGQRVTLRCSPRSGDLSVYWYQQSLDQGLQFLIQYYNGEERAKGNILERFSAQQFPDLHSELNLSSLELGDSALYFCASSERPSYEQYFGPGTRLTVT.

This clonotype was seen ten or more times. This sequence joins TRBV12-3 or TRBV12-4 and TRBJ2-7; D call uncertain. CDR3 size: 14 residues. V dropped 4 bases and J dropped 4 bases, with 14 bases sitting between them. The CDR3 here is CASSSSNARYEQYF. The CDR3 DNA sequence: TGTGCCAGCAGTTCCTCTAATGCGAGGTACGAGCAGTACTTC.

The chain recombines TRBV7-6 with TRBJ1-4; 7 nucleotides agree with TRBD1. V lost 5 bases and J lost 4; bases outside the gene matches: 7. This CDR3 has 15 residues. Germline CDR1 reads SGHVS; CDR2 reads FNYEAQ. CDR3 region: CASSARQGHNEKLFF. The CDR3 bases are TGTGCCAGCAGCGCTCGACAGGGACATAATGAAAAACTGTTTTTT.

This clonotype was detected ten times or more. The genes are TRBV28 and TRBJ1-2; TRBD1 is a possible D gene (5 bases). This CDR3 spans 15 amino acids. V lost 4 bases and J lost 7, with 19 bases in between. Germline CDR1 and CDR2: MDHEN and SYDVKM. The CDR3 sequence is CASSSRDGLTIGYTF. The CDR3 DNA reads as TGTGCCAGCAGTTCGAGGGACGGATTAACTATTGGCTACACCTTC.

This clonotype was counted only a few times. The gene calls are TRBV6-1 and TRBJ1-5; D is unclear. V lost 7 bases to trimming and J lost 1 base, with 8 bases between them. The CDR3 covers 13 residues. Germline-derived CDR1 and CDR2 are MNHNS and SASEGT. The CDR3 DNA is TGTGCCAGCACGAGAGGGAGCAATCAGCCCCAGCATTTT. It yields the protein CASTRGSNQPQHF.

As for this clonotype: A far larger clone is off by one base, so a read error is likely. The gene calls are TRBV13 and TRBJ1-2; the D gene is possibly TRBD1 (5 bases). Germline V gives CDR1 PRHDT, CDR2 FYEKMQ (reference sequence). This CDR3 has 15 residues. The V gene lost 6 bases and the J gene lost 3 bases, with 17 bases spanning the gap. CDR3 bases: TGTGCCAGCAGTCACCCGCTTGACAGAGACTATGGCTACACCTTC. This sequence encodes CASSHPLDRDYGYTF.

This clonotype has a count of ten or more. This sequence joins TRBV28 and TRBJ2-5; the D gene is possibly TRBD2 (6 bases). Germline CDR1 and CDR2: MDHEN and SYDVKM. V was pared by 6 bases and J by 5 bases, with 13 bases between. This CDR3 is built from 13 residues. CDR3 sequence (DNA): TGTGCCAGCAGCCGACTAGTCTCCGAGACCCAGTACTTC. Translated: CASSRLVSETQYF.

The CDR3 spells CASTGEPGKSLNSPLHF. CDR3 coding DNA: TGTGCCAGCACCGGGGAACCGGGAAAAAGCCTTAATTCACCCCTCCACTTT. The genes are TRBV5-6 and TRBJ1-6; D is unclear. Trimming took 6 bases from V and 6 from J, leaving 22 bases between them. Germline V CDR1 and CDR2: SGHDT, YYEEEE. The CDR3 is 17 residues long. Full variable domain (rest looked up from reference TRBV5-6 and TRBJ1-6): DAGVTQSPTHLIKTRGQQVTLRCSPKSGHDTVSWYQQALGQGPQFIFQYYEEEERQRGNFPDRFSGHQFPNYSSELNVNALLLGDSALYLCASTGEPGKSLNSPLHFGNGTRLTVT.

The sample holds a few counts of this clonotype. The chain carries TRBV28 and TRBJ2-3, with 8 positions matching TRBD2. Germline V gives CDR1 MDHEN, CDR2 SYDVKM. The CDR3 runs to 15 residues. The trim removed 6 bases at V and 4 bases at J, leaving 9 bases unmatched. CDR3 sequence: CASSQGLEFADTQYF. The CDR3, as DNA: TGTGCCAGCAGCCAGGGACTAGAGTTTGCAGATACGCAGTATTTT. Complete variable domain (other parts from reference TRBV28 and TRBJ2-3): DVKVTQSSRYLVKRTGEKVFLECVQDMDHENMFWYRQDPGLGLRLIYFSYDVKMKEKGDIPEGYSVSREKKERFSLILESASTNQTSMYLCASSQGLEFADTQYFGPGTRLTVL.

This clonotype was counted ten times or more. The chain joins TRBV6-1 to TRBJ2-7; possible D gene TRBD2, 6 bases. V was clipped by 6 bases and J by 3 bases, with 15 bases between them. The CDR3 covers 14 residues. CDR1 MNHNS and CDR2 SASEGT come from the germline V gene. This CDR3 reads CASSHGGELYEQYF. The CDR3 DNA is TGTGCCAGCAGCCACGGGGGAGAGCTCTACGAGCAGTACTTC.

This clonotype appeared a few times. CDR3 DNA sequence: TGCAGTGCTAGAGAGGGGGTCTCTGGAAACACCATATATTTT. Translation: CSAREGVSGNTIYF. The chain combines TRBV20-1 with TRBJ1-3; D might be TRBD1 (5 bases). Germline lookup yields CDR1 DFQATT and CDR2 SNEGSKA (reference sequence). V was trimmed by 0 bases and J by 0 bases, leaving 6 bases between them. This CDR3 is built from 14 residues.

This clonotype came up a few times. J is TRBJ1-4 and V is TRBV2; D unresolved. Between the trimmed V and J ends, which lost 5 bases and 2 bases, there was a span of 12 bases. The CDR3 length is 15 residues. Germline assignment: CDR1 SNHLY and CDR2 FYNNEI. As DNA, the CDR3 is TGTGCCAGCAGTCCGCGGTTGAAGACTAATGAAAAACTGTTTTTT. It yields the protein CASSPRLKTNEKLFF.

This clonotype was found a few times. The rearrangement joins TRBV7-2 to TRBJ2-3; 9 bases fit TRBD2. Germline-derived CDR1 and CDR2 are SGHTA and FQGNSA. The V gene end was trimmed by 6 bases and the J gene end by 1 base; junction bases not matched to a gene: 14. The CDR3 spans 18 residues. CDR3 region: CASRTVGLREGRTDTQYF. The CDR3 coding sequence is TGTGCCAGCAGAACGGTGGGGCTGCGGGAGGGTCGCACAGATACGCAGTATTTT.

Ten or more counts support this clonotype. The V and J genes are TRBV28 and TRBJ1-1, with D tentatively TRBD1 (6 bases). Germline V gene sequence: CDR1 MDHEN, CDR2 SYDVKM. This CDR3 is 14 amino acids long. Trimming removed 2 bases from V and 4 bases from J, with 11 bases in between. The CDR3 coding sequence is TGTGCCAGCAGTTTACAAGGGGGTTCCACTGAAGCTTTCTTT. Its translation is CASSLQGGSTEAFF.

DNA for the CDR3: TGTGCCAGCAGTTTGAGCAGGTTAGGTCAGCCCCAGCATTTT. It yields the protein CASSLSRLGQPQHF. V gene TRBV12-3 or TRBV12-4 combines with J gene TRBJ1-5; D ambiguous. The length of the CDR3 is 14 residues. The V end lost 3 bases, the J end lost 6 bases, and 12 bases lay between the germline ends.

This clonotype was picked up a small number of times. The V and J genes are TRBV7-9 and TRBJ1-4, with D unresolved. The CDR3 covers 15 residues. Germline V gene lookup returns CDR1 SEHNR and CDR2 FQNEAQ (reference sequence). V was clipped by 7 bases and J by 6 bases, with 18 bases between them. CDR3 sequence reads: CASIYEEYAHEKLFF. CDR3 coding DNA: TGTGCCAGCATCTATGAGGAATACGCGCATGAAAAACTGTTTTTT.

This clonotype was detected ten times or more. The chain joins TRBV3-1 to TRBJ2-5, with D unresolved. V lost 6 bases and J lost 5, with 10 bases in between. Germline lookup yields CDR1 LGHDT and CDR2 YNNKEL (reference sequence). There are 12 residues in the CDR3. In DNA, the CDR3 is TGTGCCAGCAGGGCAGTAACGGAGACCCAGTACTTC. Translated: CASRAVTETQYF.

The chain carries TRBV5-1 and TRBJ2-4; D might be TRBD2 (5 bases). V shed 0 bases and J shed 0 bases, with 10 bases lying between them. CDR1 is SGHRS, CDR2 YFSETQ, per germline. The CDR3 is 16 amino acids. The CDR3 region is CASSLGLLLAKNIQYF. The CDR3 coding sequence is TGCGCCAGCAGCTTGGGACTACTATTAGCCAAAAACATTCAGTACTTC.

This clonotype was recorded at least ten times. The chain is built from TRBV27 and TRBJ1-2; D unclear. Trimming took off 8 bases at V and 0 bases at J, with 10 bases between the two ends. The CDR3 spans 13 residues. The germline V gene encodes CDR1 MNHEY and CDR2 SMNVEV (reference sequence). The CDR3 DNA reads TGTGCCAGCGGCCCTGGGGCTAACTATGGCTACACCTTC. Translated, it gives CASGPGANYGYTF.

The chain uses TRBV19 and TRBJ1-2, with D possibly TRBD1 on 5 matching bases. Germline V gene lookup returns CDR1 LNHDA and CDR2 SQIVND (reference sequence). This CDR3 is 14 amino acids long. Trimming stripped 3 bases from V and 4 bases from J, with 12 bases between. The CDR3 region has the DNA TGTGCCAGTAGTATTGGGGACGCCCGCTATGGCTACACCTTC. Translating it yields CASSIGDARYGYTF.

The chain has TRBV2 and TRBJ2-7; the match to TRBD1 covers 9 bases. The CDR3 sequence is 14 residues long. The germline V gene encodes CDR1 SNHLY and CDR2 FYNNEI. V was pared by 6 bases and J by 5 bases, with 8 bases of the junction left unmatched. The CDR3 sequence is CASRAGTGSNEQYF. CDR3 DNA sequence: TGTGCCAGCAGGGCCGGGACAGGGTCCAACGAGCAGTACTTC.

Ten or more counts support this clonotype. This sequence joins TRBV20-1 and TRBJ2-7; D not certain. V shed 6 bases and J shed 3 bases, with 15 bases lying between them. Per germline, CDR1 DFQATT and CDR2 SNEGSKA (reference sequence). The CDR3 is 13 residues long. DNA for the CDR3: TGCAGTGCCAAGCCCGACCTTCGCTACGAGCAGTACTTC. Translation: CSAKPDLRYEQYF.

Regarding this clonotype: Given a much more abundant clone one base away, this may be a read error. This CDR3 is missing its conserved last phenylalanine or tryptophan, likely due to a read error. The genes are TRBV20-1 and TRBJ2-7, with TRBD1 matching over 7 bases. CDR1 is DFQATT and CDR2 is SNEGSKA in the germline V gene (reference sequence). The CDR3 consists of 13 residues. Trimming took 4 bases from V and 6 from J; bases not matched to a gene: 9. CDR3 region: CSATIRGLGEQYL. Here the CDR3 DNA reads TGCAGTGCTACTATAAGGGGGCTGGGCGAGCAGTACCTC.

There are many counts of this clonotype. This chain connects TRBV29-1 to TRBJ2-5; 10 nucleotides align to TRBD1. With 6 bases clipped from V and 4 bases from J, the junction kept 8 bases outside the gene matches. Germline assignment: CDR1 SQVTM and CDR2 ANQGSEA. CDR3 size: 14 residues. Here the CDR3 DNA reads TGCAGCGTGGGGACAGGGGTCGGTGGAGAGACCCAGTACTTC. Translated: CSVGTGVGGETQYF.

CDR3 nucleotide sequence: TGTGCCAGCAGCTTGATGGCAGTCCGGGAAAAACTGTTTTTT. It translates to CASSLMAVREKLFF. The chain links TRBV5-5 to TRBJ1-4; D uncertain. The V and J ends lost 1 base and 8 bases respectively, with 12 bases between them. This CDR3 is 14 amino acids long. Looked up from germline, CDR1 is SGHKS and CDR2 is YYEKEE (reference sequence). The full variable domain, rest sourced from reference TRBV5-5 and TRBJ1-4, is DAGVTQSPTHLIKTRGQQVTLRCSPISGHKSVSWYQQVLGQGPQFIFQYYEKEERGRGNFPDRFSARQFPNYSSELNVNALLLGDSALYLCASSLMAVREKLFFGSGTQLSVL.

This clonotype was picked up many times. The chain carries TRBV20-1 and TRBJ1-2; no clear D. The CDR3 is made up of 12 amino acids. CDR1 and CDR2 (germline): DFQATT, SNEGSKA (reference sequence). Trimming stripped 0 bases from V and 4 bases from J, with 6 bases between. The CDR3, as DNA: TGCAGTGCTAGAGATAGAAGCTATGGCTACACCTTC. Residues: CSARDRSYGYTF.

This clonotype appeared many times. The chain combines TRBV30 with TRBJ2-7; 9 bases are shared with TRBD1. The V and J ends lost 2 bases and 3 bases, in that order; junction bases with no gene match: 5. The CDR3 extends over 14 amino acids. Germline CDR1 GTSNPN, CDR2 SVGIG (reference sequence). This CDR3 reads CAWSYGTGIYEQYF. CDR3 sequence (DNA): TGTGCCTGGAGTTATGGGACAGGGATCTACGAGCAGTACTTC.